The 5 T cell receptor beta chains given below trace back to one sample, sequenced in a study of blood T cell repertoires in COVID-19. This table comes from immunoSEQ multiplex PCR, and its TCRdb copy is limited to in-frame clones, with some not included. Of about 160,000 clones listed, approximately 85% are singletons. Specimen: peripheral blood. These receptors were taken from a man aged 55 to 70 with active or convalescent COVID-19.

The rearrangement uses TRBV11-3 and TRBJ2-2; perhaps TRBD2 as D (6 bases). The V end was cut by 6 bases, the J end by 7 bases, with 12 bases between. The CDR3 has 13 residues. Germline CDR1 reads SGHNT; CDR2 reads YENEEA. The CDR3: CASSFTSFGELFF. Here the CDR3 DNA reads TGTGCCAGCAGTTTCACTAGCTTCGGGGAGCTGTTTTTT. The entire variable domain, with the rest obtained from reference TRBV11-3 and TRBJ2-2, is as follows: EAGVVQSPRYKIIEKKQPVAFWCNPISGHNTLYWYLQNLGQGPELLIRYENEEAVDDSQLPKDRFSAERLKGVDSTLKIQPAELGDSAVYLCASSFTSFGELFFGEGSRLTVL.

The chain combines TRBV5-1 with TRBJ2-2; TRBD1 agrees at 7 bases. J lost 1 base, V lost 0 bases, and 0 bases had no gene match. The CDR3 has 15 residues. Germline assignment: CDR1 SGHRS and CDR2 YFSETQ. CDR3 DNA: TGCGCCAGCAGCTTGGGGGACAGGAACACCGGGGAGCTGTTTTTT. Its translation is CASSLGDRNTGELFF. The whole variable domain, filled in from reference TRBV5-1 and TRBJ2-2, reads KAGVTQTPRYLIKTRGQQVTLSCSPISGHRSVSWYQQTPGQGLQFLFEYFSETQRNKGNFPGRFSGRQFSNSRSEMNVSTLELGDSALYLCASSLGDRNTGELFFGEGSRLTVL.

The chain couples TRBV6-5 to TRBJ1-1; perhaps TRBD1 as D (6 bases). The CDR3 runs 13 residues. From germline, CDR1 is MNHEY and CDR2 SVGAGI. V lost 7 bases and J 1 base, leaving 10 bases between the germline ends. The CDR3 region is CASTKTGNTEAFF. Here the CDR3 DNA reads TGTGCCAGCACGAAGACAGGGAACACTGAAGCTTTCTTT.

V is TRBV11-3 and J is TRBJ1-5; possibly TRBD1 for D (6 bases). Trimming cost V 6 bases and J 0 bases, with 12 bases left between them. The CDR3 contains 15 residues. The germline V gene encodes CDR1 SGHNT and CDR2 YENEEA. The CDR3 DNA reads TGTGCCAGCAGGCCCAGGGGAAATAGCAATCAGCCCCAGCATTTT. It is translated as CASRPRGNSNQPQHF.

V is TRBV5-6 and J is TRBJ2-3, with D tentatively TRBD1 (6 bases). The ends were cut back, 4 bases at V and 2 bases at J, with 8 bases in the middle. CDR1 SGHDT and CDR2 YYEEEE come from the germline V gene. CDR3 length equals 13 residues. DNA for the CDR3: TGTGCCAGCAGCCGGACAGCCACAGATACGCAGTATTTT. Amino acid sequence: CASSRTATDTQYF.